Here is one TCR beta chain with its context. Clones were read by immunoSEQ multiplex PCR, and TCRdb kept only the in-frame ones, dropping some. Among tens of thousands of clones listed, roughly 86% were seen once. Germline CDR1 SQVTM, CDR2 ANQGSEA. The CDR3 sequence is 13 residues long. The V gene end was trimmed by 8 bases and the J gene end by 5 bases; junction bases not matched to a gene: 11. This specimen comes from a study of OX40 agonist ivuxolimab in advanced cancers. This sequence originates from an adult with an advanced solid tumor such as melanoma, head and neck, liver or kidney cancer. The rearrangement uses TRBV29-1 and TRBJ2-5; 7 positions match TRBD1. The sample here was CD4+ or CD8+ T cells sorted from blood, taken in a trial of the OX40 agonist ivuxolimab. The CDR3 DNA is TGCAGCACAACAGGGGTAACGGTGGAGACCCAGTACTTC. Its translation is CSTTGVTVETQYF.